This TCR beta chain was documented in a study of blood T cell repertoires in COVID-19. As for the study in general: T cells, B-cell-depleted T cells, or PBMCs provided the cDNA or gDNA that served as material.

Germline-derived CDR1 and CDR2 are SGHAT and FQNNGV. Trimming shortened V by 2 bases and J by 1 base, and 15 bases separated the two germline ends. The CDR3 totals 17 residues. Here immunoSEQ multiplex PCR was the method, and the copy in TCRdb shows in-frame clones only, minus some. The data show about 280,000 clones, around 90% seen once. The rearrangement uses TRBV11-2 and TRBJ1-3; a possible D gene is TRBD1 (6 bases). The sequenced material came from PBMCs or T cells enriched from blood (not recorded which). This receptor was taken from a man aged 40-55 years who had been exposed to COVID-19. The CDR3 spells CASSLSAGGASGNTIYF. In nucleotides, the CDR3 is TGTGCCAGCAGCTTATCAGCGGGGGGCGCGTCTGGAAACACCATATATTTT.